Listed below are T cell receptor beta chains from one sample, sequenced in a study of identical twins. Via MiXCR, TCRdb re-called the 5' RACE reads, giving one row per CDR3 protein. The data hold about 250,000 distinct CDR3 sequences, with around 15% observed a single time. Input material: memory (CD45RO+) T cells sorted from blood. Receptor source: a woman aged 18-29 years in good health. Each CDR3 is given with its conserved first and last residue. The order of the fields is V gene, D gene, clone size, J gene, CDR3 protein, CDR3 DNA. The D gene is left open where the match is weak. Only part of the rows carry a size: once, few, many, or a class if the clone is expanded.

TRBV10-3	TRBD1	many	TRBJ1-1	CAIRLGQGNEAFF	TGTGCCATCAGACTCGGACAGGGCAATGAAGCTTTCTTT
TRBV6-1	TRBD2	-	TRBJ2-7	CASSEQLAGATPREQYF	TGTGCCAGCAGTGAACAGCTAGCGGGGGCAACCCCTCGGGAGCAGTACTTC
TRBV4-3	-	few	TRBJ2-6	CASSQARQKAGANVLTF	TGCGCCAGCAGCCAGGCCCGACAGAAAGCTGGGGCCAACGTCCTGACTTTC
TRBV7-2	TRBD2	few	TRBJ2-2	CASSLSGGGTGELFF	TGTGCCAGCAGCTTATCTGGCGGGGGGACCGGGGAGCTGTTTTTT
TRBV5-1	-	few	TRBJ2-7	CASSLVGLRGYEQYF	TGCGCCAGCAGCTTGGTAGGACTAAGAGGCTACGAGCAGTACTTC
TRBV7-8	TRBD2	few	TRBJ2-5	CASSLSGGFQAAQYF	TGTGCCAGCAGCTTAAGCGGGGGGTTCCAAGCGGCCCAGTACTTC
TRBV12-3/TRBV12-4	TRBD1	many	TRBJ1-1	CASRYRDRGMEAFF	TGTGCCAGCAGGTACCGGGACAGGGGTATGGAAGCTTTCTTT
TRBV20-1	-	-	TRBJ2-3	CSARDAGGPADTQYF	TGCAGTGCTAGAGATGCCGGGGGGCCCGCAGATACGCAGTATTTT
TRBV20-1	TRBD2	many	TRBJ2-2	CSARSSGRATGELFF	TGCAGTGCTAGGAGTAGCGGGAGGGCCACCGGGGAGCTGTTTTTT
TRBV6-1	TRBD1	few	TRBJ1-4	CASSSTGTGREKLFF	TGTGCCAGCAGTAGCACCGGGACAGGGAGGGAAAAACTGTTTTTT
TRBV7-2	-	-	TRBJ2-2	CASSLAFGGGIPTGELFF	TGTGCCAGCAGCTTAGCGTTTGGAGGGGGGATTCCCACCGGGGAGCTGTTTTTT
TRBV4-3	-	few	TRBJ2-2	CASSQGLDPGELFF	TGCGCCAGCAGCCAAGGTCTCGATCCCGGGGAGCTGTTTTTT
TRBV29-1	-	many	TRBJ1-1	CSVEDGLTVTEAFF	TGCAGCGTTGAAGATGGTCTTACCGTCACTGAAGCTTTCTTT
TRBV5-5	-	many	TRBJ2-1	CAAGRQSSYNEQFF	TGTGCAGCCGGGCGTCAGAGCTCCTACAATGAGCAGTTCTTC
TRBV30	-	-	TRBJ2-2	CAWSVLVGGDTGELFF	TGTGCCTGGAGTGTACTCGTCGGGGGCGACACCGGGGAGCTGTTTTTT
TRBV5-1	-	-	TRBJ1-2	CASSLYRGLGYTF	TGCGCCAGCAGCTTATACCGGGGCCTTGGCTACACCTTC
TRBV7-7	-	few	TRBJ2-1	CASSTSGDHEQFF	TGTGCCAGCAGCACATCAGGGGACCATGAGCAGTTCTTC
TRBV28	TRBD1	-	TRBJ2-7	CASRGGTGPYEQYF	TGTGCCAGCAGAGGAGGGACAGGCCCCTACGAGCAGTACTTC
TRBV24-1	-	-	TRBJ2-7	CATSDLGSFWAYEQYF	TGTGCCACCAGTGATTTGGGCAGCTTCTGGGCCTACGAGCAGTACTTC
TRBV20-1	TRBD2	-	TRBJ2-1	CSATIAGEHNEQFF	TGCAGTGCTACGATAGCGGGGGAACACAATGAGCAGTTCTTC
TRBV5-6	-	few	TRBJ1-4	CASSLILEEKLFF	TGTGCCAGCAGCTTGATTTTGGAGGAAAAACTGTTTTTT
TRBV7-2	-	-	TRBJ2-1	CASSLAGMGYNEQFF	TGTGCCAGCAGCTTAGCGGGAATGGGTTACAATGAGCAGTTCTTC
TRBV7-8	TRBD1	many	TRBJ2-1	CASSSLKRTSGQVNEQFF	TGTGCCAGCAGCTCTCTTAAGAGGACTTCGGGACAGGTGAATGAGCAGTTCTTC
TRBV7-2	-	many	TRBJ2-1	CASIFRDPTYNEQFF	TGTGCCAGCATTTTCCGGGACCCAACCTACAATGAGCAGTTCTTC
TRBV4-2	-	-	TRBJ1-1	CASSQVGHSDTEAFF	TGTGCCAGCAGCCAAGTCGGTCACAGTGACACTGAAGCTTTCTTT
TRBV29-1	TRBD1	few	TRBJ1-2	CSVGPDREFYGYTF	TGCAGCGTTGGTCCCGACAGGGAATTCTATGGCTACACCTTC
TRBV10-2	-	-	TRBJ1-1	CASSDRGALNTEAFF	TGCGCCAGCAGTGATAGGGGGGCCTTGAACACTGAAGCTTTCTTT
TRBV5-5	TRBD2	-	TRBJ2-1	CASSPGRGTYNEQFF	TGTGCCAGCAGCCCTGGGAGGGGAACCTACAATGAGCAGTTCTTC
TRBV25-1	-	-	TRBJ2-5	CASSGNQETQYF	TGTGCCTCGTCCGGGAACCAAGAGACCCAGTACTTC
TRBV15	TRBD2	-	TRBJ2-7	CATSRDGTTYYEQYF	TGTGCCACCAGCAGAGACGGGACTACCTACTACGAGCAGTACTTC
TRBV4-2	TRBD2	-	TRBJ2-3	CASSQEWTSVTDTQYF	TGTGCCAGCAGCCAAGAGTGGACTAGCGTTACAGATACGCAGTATTTT
TRBV2	TRBD1	many	TRBJ1-1	CASSLGQGDTEAFF	TGTGCCAGCAGTCTCGGACAGGGCGACACTGAAGCTTTCTTT
TRBV10-3	-	-	TRBJ2-2	CAISEREGELFF	TGTGCCATCAGTGAAAGGGAAGGGGAGCTGTTTTTT
TRBV30	-	-	TRBJ2-1	CAWSSAAGEQFF	TGTGCCTGGAGTTCGGCAGCGGGTGAGCAGTTCTTC
TRBV5-1	TRBD2	many	TRBJ2-3	CASTLTRGGQDTQYF	TGCGCCAGCACGTTAACGCGGGGGGGCCAAGATACGCAGTATTTT
TRBV25-1	TRBD1	many	TRBJ1-6	CASSATGGDSPLHF	TGTGCCAGCAGCGCCACAGGGGGCGATTCACCCCTCCACTTT
TRBV5-1	-	many	TRBJ1-1	CASQRENTEAFF	TGCGCCAGCCAACGGGAGAACACTGAAGCTTTCTTT
TRBV7-2	TRBD1	few	TRBJ1-2	CASSPRHPVQGPRGYTF	TGTGCCAGCAGCCCAAGGCATCCCGTACAGGGGCCTCGTGGCTACACCTTC
TRBV5-1	TRBD1	-	TRBJ2-1	CASSIGSGTGGYNEQFF	TGCGCCAGCAGCATCGGTTCCGGGACAGGGGGCTACAATGAGCAGTTCTTC
TRBV12-3/TRBV12-4	-	many	TRBJ2-5	CASSLIETQYF	TGTGCCAGCAGTTTAATAGAGACCCAGTACTTC
TRBV20-1	-	few	TRBJ1-2	CSAFLGSGYTF	TGCAGTGCCTTCCTAGGAAGCGGCTACACCTTC